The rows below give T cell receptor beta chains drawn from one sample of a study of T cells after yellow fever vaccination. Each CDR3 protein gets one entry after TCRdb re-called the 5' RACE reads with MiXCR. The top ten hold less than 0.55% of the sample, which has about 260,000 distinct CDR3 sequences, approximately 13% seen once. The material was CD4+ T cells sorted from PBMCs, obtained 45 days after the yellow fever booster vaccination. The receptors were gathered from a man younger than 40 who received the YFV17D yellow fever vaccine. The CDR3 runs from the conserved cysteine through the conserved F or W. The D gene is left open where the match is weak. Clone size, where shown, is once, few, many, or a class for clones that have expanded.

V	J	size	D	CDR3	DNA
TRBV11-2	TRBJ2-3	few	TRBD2	CASSLDAPGLAGGVDTQYF	TGTGCCAGCAGCCTTGACGCCCCGGGACTAGCGGGAGGTGTGGATACGCAGTATTTT
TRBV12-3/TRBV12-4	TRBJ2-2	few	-	CASSSGLKSGELFF	TGTGCCAGCAGTTCAGGACTAAAGTCCGGGGAGCTGTTTTTT
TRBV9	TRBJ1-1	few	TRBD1	CASSPGGRTEAFF	TGTGCCAGCAGCCCAGGGGGTAGGACTGAAGCTTTCTTT
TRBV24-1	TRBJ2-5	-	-	CATSDFAGAGETQYF	TGTGCCACCAGTGATTTTGCGGGGGCAGGAGAGACCCAGTACTTC
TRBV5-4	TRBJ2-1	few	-	CASGVGRASNEQFF	TGTGCCAGCGGAGTCGGGAGAGCCTCCAATGAGCAGTTCTTC
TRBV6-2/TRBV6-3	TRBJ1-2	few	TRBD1	CASSFLRTGAAISRAYYGYTF	TGTGCCAGCTCCTTTTTGAGGACAGGGGCCGCTATTTCGAGGGCCTACTATGGCTACACCTTC
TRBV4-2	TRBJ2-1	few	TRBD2	CASSQDTSGSSNEQFF	TGTGCCAGCAGCCAAGATACTAGCGGGAGTTCGAATGAGCAGTTCTTC
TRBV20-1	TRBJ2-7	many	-	CSAPQPPPNYEQYF	TGCAGTGCACCCCAACCCCCCCCAAACTACGAGCAGTACTTC
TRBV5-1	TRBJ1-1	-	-	CASSLSATMNTEAFF	TGCGCCAGCAGCTTGTCGGCCACTATGAACACTGAAGCTTTCTTT
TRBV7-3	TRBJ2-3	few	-	CASSLNRAGADTQYF	TGTGCCAGCAGCTTAAACAGGGCAGGGGCCGATACGCAGTATTTT
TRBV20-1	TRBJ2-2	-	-	CSASGVQRARELFF	TGCAGTGCGTCCGGCGTACAGCGGGCCCGGGAGCTGTTTTTT
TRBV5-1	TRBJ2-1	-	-	CASSLAGANAYNEQFF	TGCGCCAGCAGCCTAGCAGGAGCGAACGCCTACAATGAGCAGTTCTTC
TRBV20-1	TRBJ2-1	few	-	CSARVLGNEQFF	TGCAGTGCTAGGGTCTTGGGCAATGAGCAGTTCTTC
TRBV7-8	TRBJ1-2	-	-	CASSVAGTYGYTF	TGTGCCAGCTCTGTCGCAGGGACCTATGGCTACACCTTC
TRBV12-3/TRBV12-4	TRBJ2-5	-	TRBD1	CASSSTGEETQYF	TGTGCCAGCAGCTCTACAGGGGAAGAGACCCAGTACTTC
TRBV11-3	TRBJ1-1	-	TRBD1	CASSSGQAHTEAFF	TGTGCCAGCAGCTCCGGACAGGCTCACACTGAAGCTTTCTTT
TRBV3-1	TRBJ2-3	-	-	CASSKRREGTDTQYF	TGTGCCAGCAGTAAAAGGCGTGAAGGGACAGATACGCAGTATTTT
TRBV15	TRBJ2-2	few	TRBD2	CATSERELRFTGELFF	TGTGCCACCAGTGAGCGGGAACTCAGATTCACCGGGGAGCTGTTTTTT
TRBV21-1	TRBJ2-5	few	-	CASSKGLAGELSQETQYF	TGTGCCAGCAGCAAGGGACTAGCGGGAGAGTTGAGCCAAGAGACCCAGTACTTC
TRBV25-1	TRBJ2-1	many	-	CASSVSSGLINEQFF	TGTGCCAGCAGTGTAAGCTCAGGGTTAATTAATGAGCAGTTCTTC
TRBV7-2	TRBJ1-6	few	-	CASSPEGPLHF	TGTGCCAGCAGCCCCGAGGGACCCCTCCACTTT
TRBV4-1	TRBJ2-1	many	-	CASSPGGRGSYNEQFF	TGCGCCAGCAGCCCCGGGGGAAGGGGCTCCTACAATGAGCAGTTCTTC
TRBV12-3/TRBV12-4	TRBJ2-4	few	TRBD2	CASVAGGAKNIQYF	TGTGCCAGCGTGGCGGGGGGGGCCAAAAACATTCAGTACTTC
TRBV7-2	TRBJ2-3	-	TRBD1	CASSRPWDRYTDTQYF	TGTGCCAGCAGCCGACCGTGGGACAGATACACAGATACGCAGTATTTT
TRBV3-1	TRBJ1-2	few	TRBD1	CASSPTSDRGYGYTF	TGTGCCAGCAGCCCGACCTCGGACAGGGGCTATGGCTACACCTTC
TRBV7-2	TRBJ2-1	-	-	CASSPRHEQFF	TGTGCCAGTAGCCCCCGCCATGAGCAGTTCTTC
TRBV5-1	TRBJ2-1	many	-	CASSLTSRNEQFF	TGCGCCAGCAGCTTGACTAGTAGGAATGAGCAGTTCTTC
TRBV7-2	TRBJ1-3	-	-	CASSRGLDSGNTIYF	TGTGCCAGCAGTCGGGGACTGGACTCTGGAAACACCATATATTTT
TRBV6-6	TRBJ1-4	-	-	CAGRPATNEKLFF	TGTGCCGGAAGACCTGCAACTAATGAAAAACTGTTTTTT
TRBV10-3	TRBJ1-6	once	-	CAISSGTYNSPLHF	TGTGCCATCAGTTCCGGGACATATAATTCACCCCTCCACTTT
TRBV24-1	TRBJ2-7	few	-	CATEVTGRTVHEQYF	TGTGCCACTGAGGTCACCGGGAGAACCGTCCACGAGCAGTACTTC
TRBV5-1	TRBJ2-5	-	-	CASSFYQVGGETQYF	TGCGCCAGCAGCTTCTACCAGGTGGGGGGAGAGACCCAGTACTTC
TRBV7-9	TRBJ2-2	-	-	CVSSRDFVSTGGELFF	TGTGTCAGCAGCCGGGACTTCGTTAGTACGGGCGGGGAGCTGTTTTTT
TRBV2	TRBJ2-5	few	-	CASSEGLAALQETQYF	TGTGCCAGCAGTGAAGGGTTAGCGGCACTCCAAGAGACCCAGTACTTC
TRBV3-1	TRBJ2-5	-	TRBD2	CASSPGSGGPETQYF	TGTGCCAGCTCTCCCGGGTCGGGAGGGCCCGAGACCCAGTACTTC
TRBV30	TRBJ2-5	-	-	CAWTDGTLGETQYF	TGTGCCTGGACCGACGGGACCCTGGGGGAGACCCAGTACTTC
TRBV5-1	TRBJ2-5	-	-	CASSRSWWETQYF	TGCGCCAGCAGCCGGTCGTGGTGGGAGACCCAGTACTTC
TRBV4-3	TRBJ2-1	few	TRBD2	CASSQGWTSGMNEQFF	TGCGCCAGCAGCCAAGGTTGGACTAGCGGGATGAATGAGCAGTTCTTC
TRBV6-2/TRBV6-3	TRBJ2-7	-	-	CASRPGGGTYEQYF	TGTGCCAGCAGACCCGGAGGGGGAACCTACGAGCAGTACTTC
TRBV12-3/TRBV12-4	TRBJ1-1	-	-	CASSKQLNTEAFF	TGTGCCAGCAGCAAACAACTGAACACTGAAGCTTTCTTT
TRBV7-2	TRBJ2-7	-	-	CASSLVVARLYEQYF	TGTGCCAGCAGCTTAGTGGTAGCGAGGTTGTACGAGCAGTACTTC
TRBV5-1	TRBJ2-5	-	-	CASSLGSGDGETQYF	TGCGCCAGCAGCTTGGGGTCAGGGGACGGGGAGACCCAGTACTTC
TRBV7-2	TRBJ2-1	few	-	CASSPGRRTSQFF	TGTGCCAGCAGCCCAGGACGTCGGACATCGCAGTTCTTC
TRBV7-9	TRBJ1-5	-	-	CASSFGLVGQPQHF	TGTGCCAGCAGCTTCGGACTCGTGGGGCAGCCCCAGCATTTT
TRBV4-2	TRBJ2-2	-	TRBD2	CASSPEAGINTGELFF	TGTGCCAGCAGCCCGGAAGCGGGAATAAACACCGGGGAGCTGTTTTTT
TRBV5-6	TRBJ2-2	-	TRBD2	CARNFRRGTSGNTGELFF	TGTGCCCGCAATTTCCGGCGGGGGACTAGCGGGAACACCGGGGAGCTGTTTTTT
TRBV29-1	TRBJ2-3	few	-	CSAGQNTDTQYF	TGCAGCGCAGGACAAAACACAGATACGCAGTATTTT
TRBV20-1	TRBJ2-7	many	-	CSARQVRGYEQYF	TGCAGTGCTCGCCAAGTCAGGGGCTACGAGCAGTACTTC
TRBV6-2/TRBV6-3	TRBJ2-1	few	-	CASSYRAGRHYNEQFF	TGTGCCAGCAGTTACCGGGCGGGCCGGCACTACAATGAGCAGTTCTTC
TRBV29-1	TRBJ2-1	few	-	CSVDRGKGSEQFF	TGCAGCGTTGACCGGGGTAAGGGCAGTGAGCAGTTCTTC
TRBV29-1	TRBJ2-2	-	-	CSVDVRRTGELFF	TGCAGCGTTGACGTCCGGAGGACCGGGGAGCTGTTTTTT
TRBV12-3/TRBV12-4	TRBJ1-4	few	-	CASSLRGGSEKLFF	TGTGCCAGCAGTTTAAGGGGGGGGAGTGAAAAACTGTTTTTT
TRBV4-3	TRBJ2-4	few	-	CASSQGLKNIQYF	TGCGCCAGCAGCCAAGGACTTAAAAACATTCAGTACTTC